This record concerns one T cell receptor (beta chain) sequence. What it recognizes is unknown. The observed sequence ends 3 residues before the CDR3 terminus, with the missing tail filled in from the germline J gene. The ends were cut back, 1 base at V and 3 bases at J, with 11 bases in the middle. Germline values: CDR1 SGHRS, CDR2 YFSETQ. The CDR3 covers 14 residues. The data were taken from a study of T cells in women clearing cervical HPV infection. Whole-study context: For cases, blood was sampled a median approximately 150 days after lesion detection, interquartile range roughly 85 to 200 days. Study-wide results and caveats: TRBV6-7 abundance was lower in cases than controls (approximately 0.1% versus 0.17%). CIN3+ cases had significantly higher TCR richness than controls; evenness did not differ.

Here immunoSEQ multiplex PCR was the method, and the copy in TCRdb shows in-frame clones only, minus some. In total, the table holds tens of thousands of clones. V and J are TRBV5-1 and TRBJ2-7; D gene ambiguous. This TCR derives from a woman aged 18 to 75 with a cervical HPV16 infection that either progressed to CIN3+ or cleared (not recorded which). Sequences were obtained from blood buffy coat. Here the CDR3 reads CASSLTPAVYEQYF. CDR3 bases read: TGCGCCAGCAGCTTGACTCCGGCGGTCTACGAG.